This is a list of T cell receptor beta chains from one sample in a study of radiotherapy plus CTLA-4 blockade in lung cancer. This table comes from immunoSEQ multiplex PCR, and its TCRdb copy is limited to in-frame clones, with some not included. The data show over 95,000 clones, with approximately 74% seen just once and 2.5% to 3% held by the top ten. The specimen comprised peripheral blood, sampled from a patient treated with radiotherapy plus ipilimumab. The receptors derive from a human donor with non-small cell lung cancer who had a partial response to radiotherapy plus ipilimumab. Some clones in this sample may be carry-over from other donors' samples. CDR3s include the opening cysteine and the closing phenylalanine or tryptophan. Fields, in order: J gene, clone size, D gene, V gene, CDR3 protein, CDR3 DNA. D genes are given only for firm matches. Some rows mark clone size as missing; the rest say once, few, many or name a class of expanded clone.

TRBJ2-1	.	.	TRBV4-3	CASSQEGSTSREQFF	TGCGCCAGCAGCCAAGAGGGCTCCACCTCCCGGGAGCAGTTCTTC
TRBJ2-5	.	TRBD2	TRBV7-3	CASSLAGAGETQYF	TGTGCCAGCAGCTTGGCGGGAGCGGGGGAGACCCAGTACTTC
TRBJ2-2	.	TRBD1	TRBV5-8	CASTLGQGVSTGELFF	TGTGCCAGCACTCTAGGACAGGGTGTATCCACCGGGGAGCTGTTTTTT
TRBJ1-1	.	.	TRBV14	CASSQRGAISAAFF	TGTGCCAGCAGCCAACGGGGGGCCATTTCTGCAGCTTTCTTT
TRBJ1-5	.	TRBD1	TRBV6-6	CASSYGQGESNQPQHF	TGTGCCAGCAGTTACGGACAGGGTGAGAGCAATCAGCCCCAGCATTTT
TRBJ2-3	few	TRBD1	TRBV5-1	CASSPEQGASGDTQYF	TGCGCCAGCAGCCCGGAACAGGGGGCATCAGGAGATACGCAGTATTTT
TRBJ1-4	few	TRBD1	TRBV10-2	CASSNLGQARGGELFF	TGCGCCAGCAGCAACTTAGGACAGGCCCGTGGAGGGGAACTGTTTTTT
TRBJ1-4	.	.	TRBV5-4	CASSFGGGTNEKLFF	TGTGCCAGCAGCTTTGGGGGGGGAACTAATGAAAAACTGTTTTTT
TRBJ1-1	.	TRBD1	TRBV18	CASSPETGPKFF	TGTGCCAGCTCACCAGAGACAGGGCCTAAATTCTTT
TRBJ2-1	few	TRBD2	TRBV30	CAWSREWTSGNLYNEQFF	TGTGCCTGGAGTCGCGAATGGACTAGCGGGAACCTGTACAATGAGCAGTTCTTC
TRBJ2-1	.	.	TRBV4-1	CASSQDLGGPDEQFF	TGCGCCAGCAGCCAAGATCTGGGAGGTCCCGATGAGCAGTTCTTC